This entry features one T cell receptor beta chain sequence. Survey-level TCR beta sequencing used the immunoSEQ assay. TCRdb keeps only in-frame clones here, not all; method: immunoSEQ multiplex PCR. The profile shows about 68,000 clones, around 95% of them singletons. V shed 5 bases and J 6 bases; nucleotides not matched to a gene: 14. This CDR3 has 16 amino acids. Germline loops: CDR1 MNHEY, CDR2 SVGEGT. Input material: PBMCs. The chain combines TRBV6-2 or TRBV6-3 with TRBJ2-7, with 9 bases lining up with TRBD1. This clonotype originated in a man aged 35 to 55 with rheumatoid arthritis. The CDR3 loop reads CASSPITGTGTSEQYF. Here the CDR3 DNA reads TGTGCCAGCAGTCCCATTACCGGGACAGGGACATCCGAGCAGTACTTC.